The source of this T cell receptor (beta chain) is a study of T-cell reconstitution after alpha-beta-depleted transplantation in children. Findings of the study overall: Reported findings indicate that, about two months after transplant, alpha-beta T cells came from several hundred expanded clones, which were derived from non-depleted graft cells. From newly produced T cells came most of the T-cell counts and diversity one year after transplant. For some patients, TCRbeta diversity was high at day 60 because of recipient T cells and thymic progenitors that survived.

The authors prepared the TCRbeta library with unique molecular identifiers. Via MiXCR, TCRdb re-called the PCR reads, giving one row per CDR3 protein. The sample includes some 80,000 distinct CDR3 sequences, around 18% seen only once; the top ten take approximately 55%. About this clonotype: What it binds is unknown.

The input for sequencing was PBMCs, mostly from graft donor cells, taken 360 days after TCRalphabeta/CD19-depleted stem cell transplant. This clonotype was sampled from a male patient aged 2 to 9 who had a stem cell transplant for acute lymphoblastic leukemia, so the T cells may come from the graft donor.

As DNA, the CDR3 is TGTGCCAGCAGGGATAACAATCAGCCCCAGCATTTT. Protein product: CASRDNNQPQHF. The genes are TRBV12-3 or TRBV12-4 and TRBJ1-5; D is unclear. Trimming pared 6 bases from V and 3 bases from J, leaving 6 bases between. CDR3 length: 12 residues.